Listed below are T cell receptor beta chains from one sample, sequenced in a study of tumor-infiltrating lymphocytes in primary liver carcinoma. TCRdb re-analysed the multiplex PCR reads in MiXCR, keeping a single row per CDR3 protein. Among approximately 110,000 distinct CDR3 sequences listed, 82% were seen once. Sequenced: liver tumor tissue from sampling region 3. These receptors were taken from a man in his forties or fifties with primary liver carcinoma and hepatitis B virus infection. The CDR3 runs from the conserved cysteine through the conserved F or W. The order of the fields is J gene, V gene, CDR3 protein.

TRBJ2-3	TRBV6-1	CDSRWTDYTDTQYF
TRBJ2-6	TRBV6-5	CASSYSSGSGANVLTF
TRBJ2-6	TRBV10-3	CVISVGRNSGANVPTF
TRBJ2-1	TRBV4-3	CSSSQFPPSADNEQFF
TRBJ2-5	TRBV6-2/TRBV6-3	CASSYTDRGMEAQYF
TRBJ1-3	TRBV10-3	CAINTLGHKKGNTIYF
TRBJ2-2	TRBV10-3	CTISVLWEANTGELFF
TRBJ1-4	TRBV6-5	CASTSAAGTNETLFF
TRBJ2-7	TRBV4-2	CASNQDPNEQYF
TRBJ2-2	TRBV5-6	CASSFANTGELLF
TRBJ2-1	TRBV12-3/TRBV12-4	CASNPRTEALYNEQFF
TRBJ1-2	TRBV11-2	CTNNLFGFYGYTF
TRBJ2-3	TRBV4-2	CACSQDLGTRGGIQYF
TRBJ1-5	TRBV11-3	CVSNLDLGVAQPQHF
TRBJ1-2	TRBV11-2	CAGSLDRAGGYTF
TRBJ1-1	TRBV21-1	CASSKRTGLLGTEAFF
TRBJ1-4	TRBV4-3	CAISQNLTGGGFEKLFF
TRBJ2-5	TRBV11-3	CASSLGVAPGIQETQYF
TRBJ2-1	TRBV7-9	CSSYVAGYELFF
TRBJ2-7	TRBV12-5	CASGLPPSPGIEGCEQYF
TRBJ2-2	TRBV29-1	CSIVGLAGSWELFF
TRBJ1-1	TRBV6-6	CASLTGVNTEAFF
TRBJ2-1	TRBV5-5	CVRSLHVDRGLGNEQFF
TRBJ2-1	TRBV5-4	CARSSAGQGNNEQFF
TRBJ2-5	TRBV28	CASSSNTKVGETHYF
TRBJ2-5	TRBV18	CASSLPGSETQYF
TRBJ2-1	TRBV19	CASSTALAAYNEQFF
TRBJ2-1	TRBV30	CAWSSGRSLNAQFF
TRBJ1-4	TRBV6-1	CASSGAGLASYEKLFF
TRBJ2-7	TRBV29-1	CSVVRNSSYEQYF
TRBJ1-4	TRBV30	CVWGSNTGVLLFF
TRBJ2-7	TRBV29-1	CSAGWGNHEQYF
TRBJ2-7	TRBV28	CASRGTGASEQYF
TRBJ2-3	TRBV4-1	CASSQTGAGSTDMQYF
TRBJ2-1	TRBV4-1	CASSPGGVAGGRNEQFF
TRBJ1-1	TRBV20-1	CSAREGGTGIYEAFF
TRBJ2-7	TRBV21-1	CASSPPNLSGTGSYERYF
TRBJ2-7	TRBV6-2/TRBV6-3	CASTDRREQYF
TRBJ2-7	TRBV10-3	CAISESLQPVRRANEQYF
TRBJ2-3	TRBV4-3	CASSQDVPSGTSGRADTHYF
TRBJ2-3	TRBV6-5	CASKRWGGSWTSTDTQYF
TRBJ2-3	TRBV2	CACRLDRGTDTQYF
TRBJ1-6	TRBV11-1	CASSRTLVSRLHF
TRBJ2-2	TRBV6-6	CASSLLGQGGTGELFF
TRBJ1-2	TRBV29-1	CGGRQIDGYTF
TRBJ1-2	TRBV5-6	CASSSRERIVNYGYAF
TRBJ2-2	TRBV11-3	CTSSLATGGTGELFF
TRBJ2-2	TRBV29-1	CSVEISGAGELSF
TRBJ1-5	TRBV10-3	CAISEGPDEPQHF
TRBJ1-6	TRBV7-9	CASRLGGVNNPPLHF
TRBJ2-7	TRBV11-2	CASTRGRSTYEQYF
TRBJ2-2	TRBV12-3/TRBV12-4	CARREGLSGGQNTGELFF
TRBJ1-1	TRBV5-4	CASSLGRPWDALAFF